This TCR beta chain came from a study of T cell responses to AZD1222 COVID-19 vaccine. Study conclusions and caveats: Receipt of two AZD1222 doses was followed by a rise in Spike-specific TCR breadth and depth. Nearly half of spike-specific TCRs reportedly go after variant regions that carry no mutations.

The V segment lost 7 bases and the J segment 4 bases; nucleotides outside the gene matches: 4. CDR3 size: 13 residues. CDR1 and CDR2 from the germline V gene are LNHDA and SQIVND (reference sequence). A word on this clone: The target antigen is unknown.

The analysis combined second doses at about 4 or about 12 weeks. Sequenced by immunoSEQ multiplex PCR; TCRdb stores in-frame clones only, minus some. The sample lists roughly 150,000 clones, 85% to 90% occurring once. The chain joins TRBV19 to TRBJ1-5, with 7 positions matching TRBD1. The sequenced sample was peripheral blood, obtained 28 days after the second AZD1222 dose. The sequence derives from an adult who received the AZD1222 COVID-19 vaccine. The CDR3 DNA follows: TGTGCCAGTAACCGACAGGGTAATCAGCCCCAGCATTTT. Translated: CASNRQGNQPQHF. Supplemented by reference TRBV19 and TRBJ1-5, the full variable domain reads DGGITQSPKYLFRKEGQNVTLSCEQNLNHDAMYWYRQDPGQGLRLIYYSQIVNDFQKGDIAEGYSVSREKKESFPLTVTSAQKNPTAFYLCASNRQGNQPQHFGDGTRLSIL.